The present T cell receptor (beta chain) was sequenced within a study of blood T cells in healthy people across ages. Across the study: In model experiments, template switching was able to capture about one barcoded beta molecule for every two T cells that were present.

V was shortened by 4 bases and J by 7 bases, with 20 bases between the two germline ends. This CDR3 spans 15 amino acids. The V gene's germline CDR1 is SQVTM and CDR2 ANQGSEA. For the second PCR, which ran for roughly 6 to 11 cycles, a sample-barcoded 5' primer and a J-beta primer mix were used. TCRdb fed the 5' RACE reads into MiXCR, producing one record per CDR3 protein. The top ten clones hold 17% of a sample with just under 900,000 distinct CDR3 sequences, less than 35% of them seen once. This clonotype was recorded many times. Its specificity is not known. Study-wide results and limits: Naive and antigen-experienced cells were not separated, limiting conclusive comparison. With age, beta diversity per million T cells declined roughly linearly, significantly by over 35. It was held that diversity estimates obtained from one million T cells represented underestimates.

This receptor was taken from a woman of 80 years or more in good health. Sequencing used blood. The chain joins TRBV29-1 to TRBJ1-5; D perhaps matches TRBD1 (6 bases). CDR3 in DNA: TGCAGCGTTGTAACACCCGGGGGGGCAGGACAGCCCCAGCATTTT. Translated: CSVVTPGGAGQPQHF.